Following are 9 T cell receptor beta chains from one sample sequenced in a study of early T cells in non-severe SARS-CoV-2 infection. One entry per CDR3 protein results from TCRdb running MiXCR on the 5' RACE reads. The profile shows nearly 55,000 distinct CDR3 sequences, less than 9.5% of them singletons. The starting material was whole blood, obtained at baseline. Receptor source: an adult who was a healthcare worker with PCR-confirmed SARS-CoV-2 infection or an uninfected control (not recorded which).

A few counts support this clonotype. The rearrangement links TRBV9 to TRBJ2-7; tentatively, D is TRBD2 (5 bases). This CDR3 region has 16 residues. Germline CDR1 is SGDLS and CDR2 is YYNGEE. Trimming left V 7 bases short and J 2 bases short, with 22 bases between. CDR3 sequence (DNA): TGTGCCAGCTCCCGCTATGGCTGGGAGAAGGCCTACGAGCAGTACTTC. Amino acid sequence: CASSRYGWEKAYEQYF.

This chain joins TRBV28 and TRBJ2-1; TRBD2 matches at 13 bases. Per the germline V gene, CDR1 is MDHEN and CDR2 is SYDVKM. The CDR3 loop spans 15 amino acids. J lost 5 bases, V lost 5 bases, and 3 bases had no gene match. CDR3 DNA sequence: TGTGCCAGCAGTCCGGGACTAGCGGGGAACAATGAGCAGTTCTTC. Protein sequence: CASSPGLAGNNEQFF.

The chain recombines TRBV30 with TRBJ2-1, with 9 bases lining up with TRBD2. The CDR3 has 15 residues. V shed 3 bases, J shed 4 bases, and the junction held 7 bases outside the gene matches. Germline lookup yields CDR1 GTSNPN and CDR2 SVGIG (reference sequence). CDR3 sequence reads: CAWRNSGSFYNEQFF. Here the CDR3 DNA reads TGTGCCTGGAGGAATAGCGGGAGTTTTTACAATGAGCAGTTCTTC.

This clonotype was recorded many times. The chain joins TRBV4-2 to TRBJ1-4; 9 bases agree with TRBD1. With V trimmed by 0 bases and J by 10 bases, 6 bases remained unmatched. The V gene's germline CDR1 is LGHNA and CDR2 YNFKEQ. CDR3 size: 15 residues. The CDR3 loop reads CASSQDPGQGRKLFF. For the CDR3, the DNA is TGTGCCAGCAGCCAAGACCCGGGACAGGGTCGAAAACTGTTTTTT.

This clonotype was detected many times. The rearrangement joins TRBV15 to TRBJ2-7; D tentatively reads TRBD1 or TRBD2 (5 bases each). The CDR3 sequence is 13 residues long. With 5 bases removed from V and 6 bases from J, the gap between germline ends came to 14 bases. CDR1 LNHNV and CDR2 YYDKDF come from the germline V gene (reference sequence). CDR3 in amino acids: CATSPGPGGEQYF. CDR3 nucleotides: TGTGCCACCAGCCCCGGACCTGGGGGCGAGCAGTACTTC.

This clonotype was recorded at least ten times. This sequence joins TRBV29-1 and TRBJ2-7; D is possibly TRBD1 or TRBD2 (5 bases each). CDR1 and CDR2 from the germline V gene are SQVTM and ANQGSEA. The CDR3 is made up of 13 amino acids. V was shortened by 7 bases and J by 2 bases, with 15 bases between the two germline ends. CDR3 amino acids: CSAWGTETYEQYF. In DNA, the CDR3 is TGCAGCGCTTGGGGGACGGAGACCTACGAGCAGTACTTC.

This clonotype has ten or more counts. This chain links TRBV30 with TRBJ2-1; D not resolved. Per the germline V gene, CDR1 is GTSNPN and CDR2 is SVGIG (reference sequence). This CDR3 is built from 14 residues. V shed 7 bases and J shed 0 bases, with 13 bases lying between them. The CDR3 DNA sequence: TGTGCCTCTCCGGGTCCCAGCTCCTACAATGAGCAGTTCTTC. As protein: CASPGPSSYNEQFF.

This chain joins TRBV3-1 and TRBJ1-1; D not certain. The CDR3 spans 14 residues. Trimming cost V 4 bases and J 2 bases, with 11 bases left between them. The germline V gene has CDR1 LGHDT and CDR2 YNNKEL (reference sequence). CDR3 DNA: TGTGCCAGCAGCCCCTGGAAAGTCAACACTGAAGCTTTCTTT. Its protein is CASSPWKVNTEAFF.

This clonotype has just a few counts. The chain employs TRBV11-3 and TRBJ2-7; D not certain. This CDR3 is 17 amino acids long. Germline assignment: CDR1 SGHNT and CDR2 YENEEA. Deletions cut 5 bases from V and 0 bases from J, with 20 bases between. The CDR3 loop is CASSRRDRRPSSYEQYF. CDR3 nucleotides: TGTGCCAGCAGCCGTAGGGATCGAAGGCCAAGCTCCTACGAGCAGTACTTC.